This TCR beta chain was identified during a study of blood T cell repertoires in COVID-19. Turning to the study itself: Material from acute and convalescent COVID-19 was sourced from the United States, Italy and Spain. From T cells, B-cell-depleted T cells, or PBMCs came the material, which was cDNA or gDNA.

Assay: immunoSEQ multiplex PCR; the TCRdb copy retains only in-frame clones and omits some. The table records some 120,000 clones, more than 80% of them present only once. Germline V gene sequence: CDR1 LNHDA, CDR2 SQIVND (reference sequence). This CDR3 comprises 14 residues. The J segment lost 3 bases and the V segment lost 3 bases, leaving 4 bases of the junction unmatched. The specimen was peripheral blood. V gene TRBV19 combines with J gene TRBJ1-1; TRBD1 matches 7 bases. This clonotype originated in a woman in her sixties or seventies with acute or convalescent COVID-19. CDR3 region: CASSIAGTDTEAFF. Here the CDR3 DNA reads TGTGCCAGTAGTATCGCGGGGACAGACACTGAAGCTTTCTTT.